This T cell receptor (beta chain) was documented in a study of monozygotic twins with inflammatory bowel disease. This CDR3 contains 16 residues. Germline V lookup: CDR1 SGHNT, CDR2 YYREEE (reference sequence). TCRdb reprocessed the 5' RACE reads, with one entry per CDR3 protein and no DNA. This table lists some 170,000 distinct CDR3 sequences. The chain is built from TRBV5-4 and TRBJ2-1; TCRdb calls TRBD1, which cannot be checked without DNA. Input material: blood. This TCR was recovered from a human donor with ulcerative colitis or Crohn's disease, or a healthy co-twin of an affected twin (not recorded which). CDR3 loop: CASSSSRGTSYNEQFF.